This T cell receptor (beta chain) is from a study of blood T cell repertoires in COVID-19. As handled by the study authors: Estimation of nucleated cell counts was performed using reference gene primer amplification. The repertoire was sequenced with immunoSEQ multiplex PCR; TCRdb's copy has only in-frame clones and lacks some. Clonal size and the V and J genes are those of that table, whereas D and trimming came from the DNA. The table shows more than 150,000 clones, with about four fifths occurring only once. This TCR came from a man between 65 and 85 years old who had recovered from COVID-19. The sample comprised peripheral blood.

The CDR3 bases are TGTGCCAGCAGTCCCGGGGGGGCGCAGCCCCAGCATTTT. As protein: CASSPGGAQPQHF. The gene calls are TRBV6-6 and TRBJ1-5; a possible D gene is TRBD1 (6 bases). Germline V gene data show CDR1 as MNHNY and CDR2 as SVGAGI (reference sequence). The CDR3 is made up of 13 amino acids. V dropped 5 bases and J dropped 7 bases, with 12 bases sitting between them.